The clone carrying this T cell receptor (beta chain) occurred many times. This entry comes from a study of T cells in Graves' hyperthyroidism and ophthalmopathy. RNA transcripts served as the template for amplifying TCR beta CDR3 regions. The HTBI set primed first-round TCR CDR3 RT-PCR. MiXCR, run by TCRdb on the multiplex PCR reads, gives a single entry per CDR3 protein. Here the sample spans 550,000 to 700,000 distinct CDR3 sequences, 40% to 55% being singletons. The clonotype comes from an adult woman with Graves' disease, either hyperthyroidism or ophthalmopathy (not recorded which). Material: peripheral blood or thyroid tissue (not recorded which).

CDR3 coding DNA: TGCGCCAGCAGCCGTAACCCGGGACACCGGAACACTGAAGCTTTCTTT. Its protein product is CASSRNPGHRNTEAFF. The rearrangement links TRBV5-1 to TRBJ1-1; tentatively, D is TRBD1 (6 bases). This CDR3 is 16 amino acids long. Trimming took 4 bases from V and 1 from J, leaving 17 bases between them. From germline, CDR1 is SGHRS and CDR2 YFSETQ. Filled out from reference TRBV5-1 and TRBJ1-1, the complete variable domain reads KAGVTQTPRYLIKTRGQQVTLSCSPISGHRSVSWYQQTPGQGLQFLFEYFSETQRNKGNFPGRFSGRQFSNSRSEMNVSTLELGDSALYLCASSRNPGHRNTEAFFGQGTRLTVV.